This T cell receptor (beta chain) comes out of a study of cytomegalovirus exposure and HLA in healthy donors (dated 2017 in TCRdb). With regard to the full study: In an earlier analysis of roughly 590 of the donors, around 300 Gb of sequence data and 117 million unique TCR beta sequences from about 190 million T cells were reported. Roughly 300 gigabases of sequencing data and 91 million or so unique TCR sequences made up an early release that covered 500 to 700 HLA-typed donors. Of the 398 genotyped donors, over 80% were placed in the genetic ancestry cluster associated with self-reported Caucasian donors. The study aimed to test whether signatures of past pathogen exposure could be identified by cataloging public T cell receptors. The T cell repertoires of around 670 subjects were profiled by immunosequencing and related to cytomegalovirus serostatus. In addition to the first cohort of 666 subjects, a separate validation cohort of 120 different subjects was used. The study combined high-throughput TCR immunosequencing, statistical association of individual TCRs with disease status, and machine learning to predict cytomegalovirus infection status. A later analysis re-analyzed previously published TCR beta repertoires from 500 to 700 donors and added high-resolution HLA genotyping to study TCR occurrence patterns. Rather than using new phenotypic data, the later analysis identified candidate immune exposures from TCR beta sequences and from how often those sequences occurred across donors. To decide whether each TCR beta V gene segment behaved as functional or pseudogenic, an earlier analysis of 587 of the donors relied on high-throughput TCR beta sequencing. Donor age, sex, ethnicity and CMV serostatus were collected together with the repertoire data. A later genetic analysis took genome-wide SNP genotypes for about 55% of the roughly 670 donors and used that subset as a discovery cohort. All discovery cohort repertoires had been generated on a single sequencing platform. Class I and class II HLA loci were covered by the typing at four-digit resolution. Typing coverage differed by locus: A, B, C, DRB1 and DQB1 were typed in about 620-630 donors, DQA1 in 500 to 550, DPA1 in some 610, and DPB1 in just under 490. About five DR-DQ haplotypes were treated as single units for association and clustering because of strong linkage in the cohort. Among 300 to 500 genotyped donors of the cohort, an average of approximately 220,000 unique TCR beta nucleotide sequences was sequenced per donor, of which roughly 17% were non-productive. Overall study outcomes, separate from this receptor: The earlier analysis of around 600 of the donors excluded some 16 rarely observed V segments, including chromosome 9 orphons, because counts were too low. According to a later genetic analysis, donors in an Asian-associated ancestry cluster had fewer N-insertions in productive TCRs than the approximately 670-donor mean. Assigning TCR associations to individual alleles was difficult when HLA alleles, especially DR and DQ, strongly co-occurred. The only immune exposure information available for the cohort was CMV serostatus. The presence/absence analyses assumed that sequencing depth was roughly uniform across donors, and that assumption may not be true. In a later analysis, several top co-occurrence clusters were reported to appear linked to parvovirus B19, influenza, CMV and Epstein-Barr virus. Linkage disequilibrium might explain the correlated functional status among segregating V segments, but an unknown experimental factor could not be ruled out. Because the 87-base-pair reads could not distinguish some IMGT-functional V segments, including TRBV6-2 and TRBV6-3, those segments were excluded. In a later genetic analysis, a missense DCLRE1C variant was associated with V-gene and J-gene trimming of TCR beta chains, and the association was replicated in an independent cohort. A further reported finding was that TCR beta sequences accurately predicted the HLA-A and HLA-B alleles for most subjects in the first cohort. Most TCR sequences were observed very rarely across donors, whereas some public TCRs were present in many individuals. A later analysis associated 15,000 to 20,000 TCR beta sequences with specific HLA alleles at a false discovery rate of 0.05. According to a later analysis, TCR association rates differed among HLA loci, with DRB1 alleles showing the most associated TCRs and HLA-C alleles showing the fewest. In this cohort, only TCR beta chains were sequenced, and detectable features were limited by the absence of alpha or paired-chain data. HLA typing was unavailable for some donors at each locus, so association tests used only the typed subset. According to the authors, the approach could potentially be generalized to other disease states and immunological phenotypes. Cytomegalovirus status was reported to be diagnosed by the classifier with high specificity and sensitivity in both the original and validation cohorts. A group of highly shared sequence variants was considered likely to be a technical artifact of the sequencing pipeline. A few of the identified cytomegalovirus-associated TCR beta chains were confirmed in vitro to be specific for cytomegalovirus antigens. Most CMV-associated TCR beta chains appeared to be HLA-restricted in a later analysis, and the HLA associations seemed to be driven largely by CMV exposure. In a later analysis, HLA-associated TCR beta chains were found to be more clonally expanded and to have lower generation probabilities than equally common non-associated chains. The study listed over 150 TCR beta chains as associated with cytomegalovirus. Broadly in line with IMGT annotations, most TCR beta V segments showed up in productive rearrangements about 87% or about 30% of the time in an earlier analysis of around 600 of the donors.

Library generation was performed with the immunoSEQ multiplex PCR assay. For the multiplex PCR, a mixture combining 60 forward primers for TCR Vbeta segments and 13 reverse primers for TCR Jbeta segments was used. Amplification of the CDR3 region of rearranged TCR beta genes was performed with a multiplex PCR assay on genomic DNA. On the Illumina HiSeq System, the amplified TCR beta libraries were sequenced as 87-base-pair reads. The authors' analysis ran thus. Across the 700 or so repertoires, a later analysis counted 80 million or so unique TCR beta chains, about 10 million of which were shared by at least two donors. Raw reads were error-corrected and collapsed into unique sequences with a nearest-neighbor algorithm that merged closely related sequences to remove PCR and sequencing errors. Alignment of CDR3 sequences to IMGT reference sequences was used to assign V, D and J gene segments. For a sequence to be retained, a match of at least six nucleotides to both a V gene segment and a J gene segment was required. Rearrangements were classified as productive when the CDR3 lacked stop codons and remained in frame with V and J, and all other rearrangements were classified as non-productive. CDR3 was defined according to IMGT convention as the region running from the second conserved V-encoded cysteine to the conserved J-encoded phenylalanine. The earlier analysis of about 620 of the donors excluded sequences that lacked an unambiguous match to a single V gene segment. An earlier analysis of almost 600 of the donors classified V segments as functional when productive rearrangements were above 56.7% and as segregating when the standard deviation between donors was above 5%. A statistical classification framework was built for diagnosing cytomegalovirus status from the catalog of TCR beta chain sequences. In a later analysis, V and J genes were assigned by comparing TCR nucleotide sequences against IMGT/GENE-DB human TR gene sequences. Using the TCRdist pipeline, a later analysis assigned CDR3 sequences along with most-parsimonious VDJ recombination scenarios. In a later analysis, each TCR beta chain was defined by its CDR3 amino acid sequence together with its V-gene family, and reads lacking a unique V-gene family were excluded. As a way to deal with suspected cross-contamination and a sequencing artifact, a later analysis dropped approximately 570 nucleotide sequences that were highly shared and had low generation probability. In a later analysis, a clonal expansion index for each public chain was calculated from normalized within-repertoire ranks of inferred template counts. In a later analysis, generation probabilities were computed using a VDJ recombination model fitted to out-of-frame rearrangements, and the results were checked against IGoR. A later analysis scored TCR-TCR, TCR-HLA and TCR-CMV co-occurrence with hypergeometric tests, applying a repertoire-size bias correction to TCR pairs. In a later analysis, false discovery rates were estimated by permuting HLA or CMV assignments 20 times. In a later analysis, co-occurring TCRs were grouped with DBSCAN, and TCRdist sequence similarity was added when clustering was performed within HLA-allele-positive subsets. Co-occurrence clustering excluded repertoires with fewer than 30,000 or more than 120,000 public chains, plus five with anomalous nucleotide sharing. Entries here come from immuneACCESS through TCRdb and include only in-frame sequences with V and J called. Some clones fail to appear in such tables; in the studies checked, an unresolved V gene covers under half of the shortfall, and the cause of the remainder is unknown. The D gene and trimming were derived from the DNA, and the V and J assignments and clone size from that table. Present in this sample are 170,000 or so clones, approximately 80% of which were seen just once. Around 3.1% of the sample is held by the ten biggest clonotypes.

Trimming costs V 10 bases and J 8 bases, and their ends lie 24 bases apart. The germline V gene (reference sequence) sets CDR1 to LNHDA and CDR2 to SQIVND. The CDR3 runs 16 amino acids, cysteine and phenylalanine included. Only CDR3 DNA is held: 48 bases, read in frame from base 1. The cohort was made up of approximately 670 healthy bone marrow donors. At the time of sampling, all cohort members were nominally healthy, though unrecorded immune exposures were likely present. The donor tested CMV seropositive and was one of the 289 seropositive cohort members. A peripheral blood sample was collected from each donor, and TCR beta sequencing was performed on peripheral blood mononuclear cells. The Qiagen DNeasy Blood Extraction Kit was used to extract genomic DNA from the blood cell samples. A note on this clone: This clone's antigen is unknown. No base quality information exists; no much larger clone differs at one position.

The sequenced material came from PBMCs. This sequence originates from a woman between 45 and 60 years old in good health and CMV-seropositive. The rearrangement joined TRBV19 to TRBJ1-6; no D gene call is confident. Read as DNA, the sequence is TGTGCCACTAACCCCGGCCCCAGGAAAGTCGATTCACCCCTCCACTTT. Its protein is CATNPGPRKVDSPLHF.